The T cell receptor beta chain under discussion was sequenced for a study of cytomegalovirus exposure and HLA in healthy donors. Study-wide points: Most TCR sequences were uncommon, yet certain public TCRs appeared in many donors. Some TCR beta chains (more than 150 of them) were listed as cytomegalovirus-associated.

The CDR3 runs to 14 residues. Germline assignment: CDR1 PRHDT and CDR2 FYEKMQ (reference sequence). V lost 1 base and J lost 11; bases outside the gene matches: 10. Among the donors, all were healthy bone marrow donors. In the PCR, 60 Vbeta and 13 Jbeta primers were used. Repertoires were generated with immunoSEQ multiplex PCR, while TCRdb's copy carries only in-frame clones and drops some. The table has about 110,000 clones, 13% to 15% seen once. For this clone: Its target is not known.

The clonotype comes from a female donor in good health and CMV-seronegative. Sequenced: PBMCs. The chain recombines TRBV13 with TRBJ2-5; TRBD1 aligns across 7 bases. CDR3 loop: CASSLVAGGNEQYF. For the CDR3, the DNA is TGTGCCAGCAGCTTAGTAGCAGGGGGTAATGAGCAGTACTTC.